Listed below are T cell receptor beta chains from one sample, sequenced in a study of PD-1 blockade in mismatch repair-deficient tumors. Assay used: immunoSEQ multiplex PCR; TCRdb lists only in-frame clones, some missing. The repertoire consists of roughly 120,000 clones, with more than 70% occurring once and the leading ten covering 12%. The sequencing here drew on peripheral blood, taken approximately 71 weeks after starting pembrolizumab. These receptors came from an adult with mismatch repair-deficient cancer. Each CDR3 is given with its conserved first and last residue. The order of the fields is clone size, D gene, J gene, V gene, CDR3 DNA, CDR3 protein. The D gene is left open where the match is weak. Size tells how often a clone was seen (once, few, many) or the class of an expanded clone, and some rows leave it out.

clone_size: once; d_call: NA; j_call: TRBJ2-3; v_call: TRBV5-1; cdr3_nt: TGCGCCAGCAGCCTAGGAGATACGCAGTATTTT; cdr3_aa: CASSLGDTQYF
clone_size: NA; d_call: NA; j_call: TRBJ2-3; v_call: TRBV19; cdr3_nt: TGTGCCAGTAGTATTGGAGACCACACAGATACGCAGTATTTT; cdr3_aa: CASSIGDHTDTQYF
clone_size: NA; d_call: NA; j_call: TRBJ2-1; v_call: TRBV19; cdr3_nt: TGTGCCAGTAGCACCCCCGCCAATGAGCAGTTCTTC; cdr3_aa: CASSTPANEQFF
clone_size: NA; d_call: TRBD1; j_call: TRBJ1-2; v_call: TRBV7-8; cdr3_nt: TGTGCCAGCAGCTTAGGACAGGGGGTACCCTATGGCTACACCTTC; cdr3_aa: CASSLGQGVPYGYTF
clone_size: NA; d_call: NA; j_call: TRBJ2-1; v_call: TRBV11-2; cdr3_nt: TGTGCCAGCAGCTTATTTGAACCGAATGAGCAGTTCTTC; cdr3_aa: CASSLFEPNEQFF
clone_size: NA; d_call: NA; j_call: TRBJ1-2; v_call: TRBV7-9; cdr3_nt: TGTGCCAGCAATATTCCGAGCGACGTGGTTAACTATGGCTACACCTTC; cdr3_aa: CASNIPSDVVNYGYTF
clone_size: NA; d_call: NA; j_call: TRBJ1-5; v_call: TRBV6-6; cdr3_nt: TGTGCCAGCATGATCAGGGAGAATCAGCCCCAGCATTTT; cdr3_aa: CASMIRENQPQHF
clone_size: NA; d_call: TRBD2; j_call: TRBJ2-3; v_call: TRBV27; cdr3_nt: TGTGCTAGCAGTTTGGGACTAGCGGGAGATACGCAGTATTTT; cdr3_aa: CASSLGLAGDTQYF
clone_size: NA; d_call: TRBD2; j_call: TRBJ2-1; v_call: TRBV10-1; cdr3_nt: TGCGCCAGCAGTGAGTCAGCACTAGCGGGAGGGGGACCCTACAATGAGCAGTTCTTC; cdr3_aa: CASSESALAGGGPYNEQFF
clone_size: once; d_call: NA; j_call: TRBJ2-7; v_call: TRBV2; cdr3_nt: TGTGCCAGCTCAGATCCTAACTCCTACGAGCAGTACTTC; cdr3_aa: CASSDPNSYEQYF
clone_size: NA; d_call: NA; j_call: TRBJ2-2; v_call: TRBV29-1; cdr3_nt: TGCAGCGTTGAAGGGGGCGGGGAGCTGTTTTTT; cdr3_aa: CSVEGGGELFF
clone_size: NA; d_call: NA; j_call: TRBJ1-2; v_call: TRBV10-3; cdr3_nt: TGTGCCATCAGTGGCCTACCGGCTAACTATGGCTACACCTTC; cdr3_aa: CAISGLPANYGYTF
clone_size: NA; d_call: NA; j_call: TRBJ2-7; v_call: TRBV7-8; cdr3_nt: TGTGCCAGCAGCGCTAGCGGTTCGGGGGGCGGTGATTCCTACGAGCAGTACTTC; cdr3_aa: CASSASGSGGGDSYEQYF
clone_size: NA; d_call: NA; j_call: TRBJ2-1; v_call: TRBV30; cdr3_nt: TGTGCCTGGAGTAAGAGTAGCTTCCTAAATGAGCAGTTCTTC; cdr3_aa: CAWSKSSFLNEQFF
clone_size: NA; d_call: TRBD1; j_call: TRBJ1-1; v_call: TRBV4-1; cdr3_nt: TGCGCCAGCAGCCCTACAGGGGTTCCCACTGAAGCTTTCTTT; cdr3_aa: CASSPTGVPTEAFF
clone_size: NA; d_call: TRBD2; j_call: TRBJ2-7; v_call: TRBV30; cdr3_nt: TGTGCCTGGAGCGATACCCGGGGGGGTGAATACGAGCAGTACTTC; cdr3_aa: CAWSDTRGGEYEQYF
clone_size: NA; d_call: TRBD2; j_call: TRBJ2-1; v_call: TRBV29-1; cdr3_nt: TGCAGCGTTGATGACGTGGGACTAGCGCCAGACAATGAGCAGTTCTTC; cdr3_aa: CSVDDVGLAPDNEQFF
clone_size: NA; d_call: TRBD2; j_call: TRBJ2-1; v_call: TRBV7-8; cdr3_nt: TGTGCCAGCAGCTGGCTCAGCGGGAGCTACAATGAGCAGTTCTTC; cdr3_aa: CASSWLSGSYNEQFF
clone_size: NA; d_call: NA; j_call: TRBJ2-7; v_call: TRBV2; cdr3_nt: TGTGCCAGCAAGACTGGAGCCTACGAGCAGTACTTC; cdr3_aa: CASKTGAYEQYF
clone_size: NA; d_call: NA; j_call: TRBJ2-7; v_call: TRBV4-3; cdr3_nt: TGCGCCAGCAGCCAAGAGACGAACGGGGCCTACGAGCAGTACTTC; cdr3_aa: CASSQETNGAYEQYF
clone_size: NA; d_call: NA; j_call: TRBJ2-1; v_call: TRBV7-9; cdr3_nt: TGTGCCAGCAGCGCACAGGGACTCACACTCGGAGGTGAGCAGTTCTTC; cdr3_aa: CASSAQGLTLGGEQFF
clone_size: NA; d_call: NA; j_call: TRBJ2-5; v_call: TRBV25-1; cdr3_nt: TGTGCCAGCAGTGCCCTACTCGGACAGCACCAAGAGACCCAGTACTTC; cdr3_aa: CASSALLGQHQETQYF
clone_size: NA; d_call: NA; j_call: TRBJ2-7; v_call: TRBV7-9; cdr3_nt: TGTGCCAGCAGCTCAGCTGTCGCTCGGGAGCAGTACTTC; cdr3_aa: CASSSAVAREQYF
clone_size: NA; d_call: TRBD1; j_call: TRBJ1-1; v_call: TRBV28; cdr3_nt: TGTGCCAGCTGGGGAGACAGGGGTACTGAAGCTTTCTTT; cdr3_aa: CASWGDRGTEAFF
clone_size: few; d_call: TRBD2; j_call: TRBJ2-5; v_call: TRBV6-1; cdr3_nt: TGTGCCAGCGAGTCCACGAGCGGGAGTCAGGAGACCCAGTACTTC; cdr3_aa: CASESTSGSQETQYF
clone_size: NA; d_call: NA; j_call: TRBJ2-7; v_call: TRBV13; cdr3_nt: TGTGCCAGCAGCTTATCTACCGGGATATACGAGCAGTACTTC; cdr3_aa: CASSLSTGIYEQYF
clone_size: NA; d_call: NA; j_call: TRBJ2-1; v_call: TRBV5-4; cdr3_nt: TGTGCCAGCAGCTTGCGAAGGGTCGTAGACAATGAGCAGTTCTTC; cdr3_aa: CASSLRRVVDNEQFF
clone_size: once; d_call: NA; j_call: TRBJ2-1; v_call: TRBV9; cdr3_nt: TGTGCCAGCAGCGTGGGGACGGGCTCCTACAATGAGCAGTTCTTC; cdr3_aa: CASSVGTGSYNEQFF
clone_size: NA; d_call: TRBD2; j_call: TRBJ2-1; v_call: TRBV5-5; cdr3_nt: TGTGCCAGCAGCTTGGTTGGTACTAGCGGATACAATGAGCAGTTCTTC; cdr3_aa: CASSLVGTSGYNEQFF
clone_size: NA; d_call: NA; j_call: TRBJ1-2; v_call: TRBV6-1; cdr3_nt: TGTGCCAGCAGTGAAGACACCAACCGGGACTATGGCTACACCTTC; cdr3_aa: CASSEDTNRDYGYTF
clone_size: few; d_call: NA; j_call: TRBJ2-6; v_call: TRBV6-4; cdr3_nt: TGTGCCAGCAGTGTTGGGGGTAGCTCTGGGGCCAACGTCCTGACTTTC; cdr3_aa: CASSVGGSSGANVLTF
clone_size: NA; d_call: TRBD2; j_call: TRBJ2-7; v_call: TRBV19; cdr3_nt: TGTGCCAGTAGTCCCCGGGAGGGAAGAACTTCCTACGAGCAGTACTTC; cdr3_aa: CASSPREGRTSYEQYF
clone_size: NA; d_call: TRBD2; j_call: TRBJ2-7; v_call: TRBV4-1; cdr3_nt: TGCGCCAGCAGCCAGCGGGAGGGTTCCTACGAGCAGTACTTC; cdr3_aa: CASSQREGSYEQYF